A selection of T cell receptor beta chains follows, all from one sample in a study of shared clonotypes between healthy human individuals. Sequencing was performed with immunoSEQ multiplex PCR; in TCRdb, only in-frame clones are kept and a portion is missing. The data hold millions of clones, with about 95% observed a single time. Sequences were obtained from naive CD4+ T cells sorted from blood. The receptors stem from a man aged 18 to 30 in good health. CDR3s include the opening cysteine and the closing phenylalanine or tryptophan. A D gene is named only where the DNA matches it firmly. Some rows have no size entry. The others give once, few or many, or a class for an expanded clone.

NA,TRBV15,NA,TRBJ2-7,TGTGCCACCAGCAGAGATAGAGTTACCACCTACGAGCAGTACTTC,CATSRDRVTTYEQYF
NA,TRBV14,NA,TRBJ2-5,TGTGCCAGCAGCCGACTACCAAAGGAGAGAGAGACCCAGTACTTC,CASSRLPKERETQYF
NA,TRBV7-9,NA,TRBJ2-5,TGTGCCAGCAGCTTAGGGGACCGGACCCAGTACTTC,CASSLGDRTQYF
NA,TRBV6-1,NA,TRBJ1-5,TGTGCCAGCAGCGAAGGGGCGGGAGGACGACCCCAGCATTTT,CASSEGAGGRPQHF
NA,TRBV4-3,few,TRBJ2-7,TGCGCCAGCAGCCAGACAACTTGGGGCGAGCAGTACTTC,CASSQTTWGEQYF
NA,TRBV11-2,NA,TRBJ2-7,TGTGCCAGCAGCTTAGGAGGGGGGGGCTACGAGCAGCACTTC,CASSLGGGGYEQHF
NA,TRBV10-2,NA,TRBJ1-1,TGCGCCAGCAGTGTCAGCCAGAACACTGAAGCTTTCTTT,CASSVSQNTEAFF
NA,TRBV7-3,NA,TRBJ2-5,TGTGCCAGCAGAAATTCCCATAGCCAGTACTTC,CASRNSHSQYF
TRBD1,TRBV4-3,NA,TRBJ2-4,TGCGCCAGCAGCCAAGCAAACGGGGACAGGGCGAAGGTGACCAAAAACATTCAGTACTTC,CASSQANGDRAKVTKNIQYF
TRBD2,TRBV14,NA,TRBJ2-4,TGTGCCAGCAGCCAAGGTGCGGGAGACAAAAACATTCAGTACTTC,CASSQGAGDKNIQYF
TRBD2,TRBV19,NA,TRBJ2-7,TGTGCCACGTCCGGGAGGGCTCATTACGAGCAGTACTTC,CATSGRAHYEQYF
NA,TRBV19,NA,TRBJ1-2,TGTGCCAGTAGCCCCCCGCGACACCTGGGGGGGTATGGCTACACCTTC,CASSPPRHLGGYGYTF
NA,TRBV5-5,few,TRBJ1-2,TGTGCCAGCAGCTTGGGACCGGGAGTGACCTATGGCTACACCTTC,CASSLGPGVTYGYTF
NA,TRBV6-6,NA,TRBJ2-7,TGTGCCAGCAGTCACCTAGCGTCAGCCTACGAGCAGTACTTC,CASSHLASAYEQYF
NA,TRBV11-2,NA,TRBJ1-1,TGTGCCAGCAGCTTATCCAGCCTAATGAACACTGAAGCTTTCTTT,CASSLSSLMNTEAFF
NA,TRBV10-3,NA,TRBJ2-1,TGTGCCATCAGTGACTCAGGGGCCAATGAGCAGTTCTTC,CAISDSGANEQFF
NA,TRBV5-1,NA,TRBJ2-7,TGCGCCAGCAGCTTGGAGGATCGAAGTTCCAACGAGCAGTACTTC,CASSLEDRSSNEQYF
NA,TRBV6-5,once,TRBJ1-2,TGTGCCAGCAGTTACTCGATCGACGCTGGCTACACCTTC,CASSYSIDAGYTF
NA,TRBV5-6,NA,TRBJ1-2,TGTGCCAGCAGCAAACTTTACACAGTGAACTATGGCTACACCTTC,CASSKLYTVNYGYTF
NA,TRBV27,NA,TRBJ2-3,TGTGCCAGCAGTTTGGCTAAAGTGGATACGCAGTATTTT,CASSLAKVDTQYF
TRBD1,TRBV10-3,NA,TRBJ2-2,TGTGCCATCGGGGGAACAGGGGTGGACACCGGGGAGCTGTTTTTT,CAIGGTGVDTGELFF
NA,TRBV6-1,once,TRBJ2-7,TGTGCCAGCAGTGAAGGGTGGGCAGTTTTC,CASSEGWAVF
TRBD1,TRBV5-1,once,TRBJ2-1,TGCGCCAGCAGCTTGCGACCGGGACAGGGGGGCAATGAGCAGTTCTTC,CASSLRPGQGGNEQFF
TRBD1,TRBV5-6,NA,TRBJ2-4,TGTGCCAGCAGCTCCCACAGGGGTTGGGGCATTCAGTACTTC,CASSSHRGWGIQYF
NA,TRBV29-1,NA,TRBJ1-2,TGCAGCGTTGAAACTGGGGATCTACTTGGCTACACCTTC,CSVETGDLLGYTF
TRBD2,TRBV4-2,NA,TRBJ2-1,TGTGCCAGCAGCCAAGATGAGGCGGGGGGGCGAAATGAGCAGTTCTTC,CASSQDEAGGRNEQFF
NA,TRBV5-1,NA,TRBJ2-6,TGCGCCAGCACCACGGGACCCCGCGGCTCTGGGGCCAACGTCCTGACTTTC,CASTTGPRGSGANVLTF
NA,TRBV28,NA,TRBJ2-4,TGTGCCAGCAGTGCCGGCGGTCAGGTATCCAAAAACATTCAGTACTTC,CASSAGGQVSKNIQYF
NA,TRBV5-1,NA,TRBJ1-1,TGCGCCAGCAGCTTGATCACAGGGAAGAACACTGAAGCTTTCTTT,CASSLITGKNTEAFF
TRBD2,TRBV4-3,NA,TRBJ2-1,TGCGCCAGCAGCCGCAACCTAGCGGAGTCCTACAATGAGCAGTTCTTC,CASSRNLAESYNEQFF
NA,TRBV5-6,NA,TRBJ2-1,TGTGCCAGCAGCCCCATAAAGCTTCCCAACCAGGAGCAGTTCTTC,CASSPIKLPNQEQFF
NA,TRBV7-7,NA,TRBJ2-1,TGTGCTAGCAGCTCGGGTCACGACGGGTACAATGAGCAGTTCTTC,CASSSGHDGYNEQFF
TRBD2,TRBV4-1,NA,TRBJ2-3,TGCGCCAGCAGCCGTGTGACGGGGGGGCTAACAGATACGCAGTATTTT,CASSRVTGGLTDTQYF
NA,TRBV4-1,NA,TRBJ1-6,TGCGCCAGCAGCCAGGGGACACAGGTCTATAATTCACCCCTCCACTTT,CASSQGTQVYNSPLHF
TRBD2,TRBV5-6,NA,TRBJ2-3,TGTGCCAGCAGCTTTAGCGGGGGGAGTGCCGATACGCAGTATTTT,CASSFSGGSADTQYF
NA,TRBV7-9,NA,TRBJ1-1,TGTGCCAGCAGCTTAGCGGACTCGAACACTGAAGCTTTCTTT,CASSLADSNTEAFF
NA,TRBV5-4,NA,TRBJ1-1,TGTGCCAGCAGCTTTGCCCCGGACAGCGGCACTGAAGCTTTCTTT,CASSFAPDSGTEAFF
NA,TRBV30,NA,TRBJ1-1,TGTGCCTCTGCCCGCCCGAACACTGAAGCTTTCTTT,CASARPNTEAFF
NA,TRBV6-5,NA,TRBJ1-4,TGTGCCAGCAGTTATTCCCTGGACGCGAATGAAAAACTGTTTTTT,CASSYSLDANEKLFF
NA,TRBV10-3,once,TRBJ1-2,TGTGCCATCAGTGAAGACGAACACAATTATGGCTACACCTTC,CAISEDEHNYGYTF
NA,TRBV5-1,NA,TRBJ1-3,TGCGCCAGCAGCCCGCCGGGGGACACCATATATTTT,CASSPPGDTIYF
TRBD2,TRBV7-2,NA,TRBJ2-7,TGTGCCAGCAGCCCGGGACTACTTAGCTCCTACGAGCAGTACTTC,CASSPGLLSSYEQYF
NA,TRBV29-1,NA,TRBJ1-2,TGCAGCGCGAGCCGGGACCCTGGCTACACCTTC,CSASRDPGYTF
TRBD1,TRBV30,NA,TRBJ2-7,TGTGCCTGGAATTCCGGGACAGTTCCCCACGAGCAGTACTTC,CAWNSGTVPHEQYF
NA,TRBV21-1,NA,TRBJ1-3,TGTGCCACCAGGATCCGCAACTCTGGAAACACCATATATTTT,CATRIRNSGNTIYF
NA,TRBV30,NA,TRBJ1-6,TGTGCCTGGAGTATCGACCCAAATTCACCCCTCCACTTT,CAWSIDPNSPLHF
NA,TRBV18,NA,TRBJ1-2,TGTGCCAGCTCAGACCGACAGGAAGCTAACTATGGCTACACCTTC,CASSDRQEANYGYTF
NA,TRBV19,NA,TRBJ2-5,TGTGCCAGTACTCCCAGGAACCAAGAGACCCAGTACTTC,CASTPRNQETQYF
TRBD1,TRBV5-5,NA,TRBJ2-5,TGTGCCAGCAGCTTGGAAAGGGACAGGGTCGGAGAGACCCAGTACTTC,CASSLERDRVGETQYF
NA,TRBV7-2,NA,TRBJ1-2,TGTGCCAGCAGCTTTGGTTCTAAGGGATATGTGGATGGCTACACCTTC,CASSFGSKGYVDGYTF
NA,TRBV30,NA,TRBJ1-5,TGTGCCTGGAGTGTTGGTTCGGGGGCGCGGCCCCAGCATTTT,CAWSVGSGARPQHF
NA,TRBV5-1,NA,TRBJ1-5,TGCGCCAGCAGCTTGGAGGGTCGCGGTCAGCCCCAGCATTTT,CASSLEGRGQPQHF
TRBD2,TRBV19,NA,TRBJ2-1,TGTGCCAGCGCTCCTAGCGGGAGACCCTACAATGAGCAGTTCTTC,CASAPSGRPYNEQFF
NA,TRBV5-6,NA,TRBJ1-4,TGTGCCAGCAGCTTGCTGCGTTTGGGAAATGAAAAACTGTTTTTT,CASSLLRLGNEKLFF